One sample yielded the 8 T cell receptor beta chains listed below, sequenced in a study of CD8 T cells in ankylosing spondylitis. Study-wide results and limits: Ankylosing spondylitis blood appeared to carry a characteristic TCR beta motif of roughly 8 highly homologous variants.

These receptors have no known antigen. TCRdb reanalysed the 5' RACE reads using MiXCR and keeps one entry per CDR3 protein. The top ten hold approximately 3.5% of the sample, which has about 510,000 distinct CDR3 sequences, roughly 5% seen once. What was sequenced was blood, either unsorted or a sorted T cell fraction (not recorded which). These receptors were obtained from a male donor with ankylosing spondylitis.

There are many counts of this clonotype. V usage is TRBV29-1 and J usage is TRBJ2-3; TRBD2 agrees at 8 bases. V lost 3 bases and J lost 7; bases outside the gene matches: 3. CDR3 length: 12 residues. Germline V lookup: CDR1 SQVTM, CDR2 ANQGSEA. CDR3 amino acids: CSVDAGGYTQYF. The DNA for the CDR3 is TGCAGCGTTGACGCGGGGGGTTATACGCAGTATTTT.

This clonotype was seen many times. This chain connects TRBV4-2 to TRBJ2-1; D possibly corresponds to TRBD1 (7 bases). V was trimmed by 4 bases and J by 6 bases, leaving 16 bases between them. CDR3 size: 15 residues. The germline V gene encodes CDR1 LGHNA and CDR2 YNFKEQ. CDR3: CASSPIAGGINEQFF. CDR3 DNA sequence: TGTGCCAGCAGCCCTATCGCAGGGGGGATCAATGAGCAGTTCTTC.

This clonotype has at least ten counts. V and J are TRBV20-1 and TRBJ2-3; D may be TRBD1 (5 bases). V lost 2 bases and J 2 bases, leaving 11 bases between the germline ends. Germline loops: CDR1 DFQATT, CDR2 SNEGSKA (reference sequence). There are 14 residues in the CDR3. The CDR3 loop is CSARITGSTDTQYF. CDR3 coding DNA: TGCAGTGCTAGAATCACAGGCTCCACAGATACGCAGTATTTT.

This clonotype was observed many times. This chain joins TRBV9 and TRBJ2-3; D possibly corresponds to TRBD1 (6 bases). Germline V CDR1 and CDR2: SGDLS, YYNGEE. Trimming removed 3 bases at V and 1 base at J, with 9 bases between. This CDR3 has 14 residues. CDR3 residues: CASSARTGTDTQYF. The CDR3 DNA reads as TGTGCCAGCAGCGCCCGGACAGGCACAGATACGCAGTATTTT.

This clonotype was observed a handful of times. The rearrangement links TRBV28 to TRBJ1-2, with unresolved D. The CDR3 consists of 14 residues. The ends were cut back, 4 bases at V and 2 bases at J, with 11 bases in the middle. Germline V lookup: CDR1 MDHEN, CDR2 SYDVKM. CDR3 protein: CASSSPGLNYGYTF. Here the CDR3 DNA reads TGTGCCAGCAGTTCCCCAGGCCTCAACTATGGCTACACCTTC.

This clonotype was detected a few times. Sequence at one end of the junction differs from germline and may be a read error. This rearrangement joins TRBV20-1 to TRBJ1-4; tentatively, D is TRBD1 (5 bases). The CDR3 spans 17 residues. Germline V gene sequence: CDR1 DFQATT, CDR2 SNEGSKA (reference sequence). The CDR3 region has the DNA TGCTGTGCTAGAGATGGTTTCGGGGGGAAGGGTACAGAAAAACTGTTTTTT. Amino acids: CCARDGFGGKGTEKLFF.

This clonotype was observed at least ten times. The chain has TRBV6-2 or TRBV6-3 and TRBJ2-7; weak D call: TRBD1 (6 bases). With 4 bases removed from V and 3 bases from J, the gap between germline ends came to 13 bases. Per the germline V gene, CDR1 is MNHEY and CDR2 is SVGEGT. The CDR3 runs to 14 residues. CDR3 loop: CASSLGGSLYEQYF. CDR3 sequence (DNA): TGTGCCAGCAGTTTAGGGGGTTCTCTCTACGAGCAGTACTTC.

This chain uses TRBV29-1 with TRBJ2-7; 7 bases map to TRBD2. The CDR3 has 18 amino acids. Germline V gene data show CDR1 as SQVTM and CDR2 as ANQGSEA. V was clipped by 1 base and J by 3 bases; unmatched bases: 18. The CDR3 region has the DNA TGCAGCGTTGAAGGTTGCTTAAATTGGCGGGAGAGTATCTACGAGCAGTACTTC. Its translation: CSVEGCLNWRESIYEQYF.